This paragraph covers one T cell receptor beta chain sequence. This CDR3 comprises 13 residues. Trimming stripped 6 bases from V and 5 bases from J, with 13 bases between. CDR1 is MDHEN, CDR2 SYDVKM, per germline. The data belong to a study of shared clonotypes between healthy human individuals. Study background: Used for every donor were three CD4 naive, three CD4 memory, two CD8 naive and one CD8 memory plate.

CD45RO-negative cells were positively selected for CCR7, leaving out terminally differentiated effector memory CD45RA+ cells. Each PCR replicate from the sorted subsets contained roughly 210 ng DNA, which is some 31,000 T cell genomes. Profiled with immunoSEQ multiplex PCR; TCRdb holds only in-frame clones, not every one. The repertoire consists of roughly 2.1 million clones, with around 93% occurring once and the leading ten covering 1.5% to 2%. Sequencing was done on a sample of naive CD8+ T cells from PBMCs. The TCR comes from a young man in good health. Some clones in this sample may be carry-over from other donors' samples. The rearrangement links TRBV28 to TRBJ2-5, with D possibly being TRBD1 (5 bases). The CDR3 is CASSLVRVETQYF. The CDR3 nucleotides read TGTGCCAGCAGCCTCGTCAGGGTGGAGACCCAGTACTTC.